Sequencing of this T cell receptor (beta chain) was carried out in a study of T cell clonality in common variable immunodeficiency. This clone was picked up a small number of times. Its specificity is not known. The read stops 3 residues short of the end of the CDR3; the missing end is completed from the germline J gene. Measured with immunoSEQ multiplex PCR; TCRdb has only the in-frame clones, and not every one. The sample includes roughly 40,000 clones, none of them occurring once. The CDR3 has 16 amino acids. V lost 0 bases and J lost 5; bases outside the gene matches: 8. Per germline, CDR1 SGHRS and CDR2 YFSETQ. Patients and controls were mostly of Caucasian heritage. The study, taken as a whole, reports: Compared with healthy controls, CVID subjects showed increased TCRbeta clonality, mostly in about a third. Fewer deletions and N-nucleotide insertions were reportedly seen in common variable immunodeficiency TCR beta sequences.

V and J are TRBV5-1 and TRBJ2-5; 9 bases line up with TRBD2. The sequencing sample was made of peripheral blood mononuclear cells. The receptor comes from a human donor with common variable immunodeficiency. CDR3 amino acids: CASSLVASGIVETQYF. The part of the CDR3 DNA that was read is TGCGCCAGCAGCTTGGTCGCTAGCGGGATAGTGGAGACC.